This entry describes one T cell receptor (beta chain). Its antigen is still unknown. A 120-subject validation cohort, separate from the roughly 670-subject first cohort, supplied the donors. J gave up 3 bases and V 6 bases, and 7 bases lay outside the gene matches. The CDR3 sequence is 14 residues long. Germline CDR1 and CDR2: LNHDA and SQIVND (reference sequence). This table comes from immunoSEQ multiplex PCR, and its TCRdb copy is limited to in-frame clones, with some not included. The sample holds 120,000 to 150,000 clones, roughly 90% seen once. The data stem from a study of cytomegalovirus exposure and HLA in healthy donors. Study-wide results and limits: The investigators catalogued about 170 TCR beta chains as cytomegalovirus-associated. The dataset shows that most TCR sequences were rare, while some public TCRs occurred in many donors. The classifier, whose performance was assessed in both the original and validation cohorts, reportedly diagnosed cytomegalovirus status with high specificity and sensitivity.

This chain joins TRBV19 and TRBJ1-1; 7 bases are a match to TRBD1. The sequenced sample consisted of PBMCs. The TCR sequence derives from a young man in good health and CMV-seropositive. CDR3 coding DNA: TGTGCCAGTAGAGCCGGGACAGAACACACTGAAGCTTTCTTT. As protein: CASRAGTEHTEAFF.